This is a list of T cell receptor beta chains from one sample in a study of CD8+CD57+ T cells in acquired aplastic anemia. TCRdb ran MiXCR on the reads and lists one entry per CDR3 protein. The sample records approximately 65,000 distinct CDR3 sequences, around 50% being singletons. The sample comprised sorted CD4+, CD8+, or CD8+CD57+ T cells (not recorded which) from PBMCs. Source of these receptors: a human donor in good health, serving as a control. Both conserved end residues are part of each CDR3. A D gene is named only where the DNA matches it firmly. Clone size is given for some rows only: seen once, a few or many times, or a class if the clone is expanded.

length	V	size	J	D	CDR3	DNA
13	TRBV10-2	.	TRBJ2-7	.	CASSTGLVYEQYF	TGCGCCAGCAGTACAGGGTTGGTGTACGAGCAGTACTTC
11	TRBV7-9	.	TRBJ2-3	.	CASSPPGAQYF	TGTGCCAGCAGCCCACCAGGGGCGCAGTATTTT
14	TRBV7-2	many	TRBJ2-1	.	CASSLQVQSNEQFF	TGTGCCAGCAGCTTACAAGTACAATCAAATGAGCAGTTCTTC
16	TRBV2	many	TRBJ1-1	.	CASRPLGTGRYTEAFF	TGTGCCAGCAGGCCCTTAGGGACTGGAAGGTACACTGAAGCTTTCTTT
14	TRBV12-3/TRBV12-4	many	TRBJ1-3	.	CASTPLGAGNTIYF	TGTGCCAGCACCCCCTTGGGGGCTGGAAACACCATATATTTT
12	TRBV2	many	TRBJ2-5	.	CASSRQDGTQYF	TGTGCCAGCAGTCGCCAGGACGGGACCCAGTACTTC
14	TRBV2	.	TRBJ1-2	.	CASSQGRGSYGYTF	TGTGCCAGCAGCCAAGGGCGGGGGAGCTATGGCTACACCTTC
15	TRBV20-1	.	TRBJ1-6	.	CSASSLGGAPSPLHF	TGCAGTGCCAGCAGTTTAGGTGGGGCCCCGTCACCCCTCCACTTT
13	TRBV24-1	.	TRBJ2-1	TRBD2	CATGTSGNNEQFF	TGTGCCACCGGGACTAGCGGAAACAATGAGCAGTTCTTC
13	TRBV20-1	.	TRBJ2-7	TRBD1	CSAGPGGFDEQYF	TGCAGTGCTGGACCAGGGGGCTTCGACGAGCAGTACTTC
12	TRBV19	many	TRBJ2-1	.	CASSDRGNEQFF	TGTGCCAGTAGTGATAGGGGCAATGAGCAGTTCTTC
13	TRBV10-3	.	TRBJ1-5	.	CAISETGQETQHF	TGTGCCATCAGTGAGACAGGGCAAGAGACCCAGCATTTT
17	TRBV30	.	TRBJ1-3	.	CAWSVQLGTYSGNTIYF	TGTGCCTGGAGTGTCCAGCTTGGAACCTACTCTGGAAACACCATATATTTT
14	TRBV5-1	.	TRBJ2-7	.	CASSLGSSSYEQYF	TGCGCCAGCAGCTTGGGTTCAAGCTCCTACGAGCAGTACTTC
16	TRBV7-6	many	TRBJ2-2	.	CASSLGSQGPTGELFF	TGTGCCAGCAGCTTAGGTTCCCAGGGGCCCACCGGGGAGCTGTTTTTT
14	TRBV6-1	many	TRBJ2-3	TRBD2	CASLRLAETDTQYF	TGTGCCAGCCTCCGACTAGCGGAGACAGATACGCAGTATTTT
12	TRBV29-1	.	TRBJ2-7	TRBD1	CSVRDRNPEQYF	TGCAGCGTCAGGGACAGAAATCCCGAGCAGTACTTC